This TCR beta chain is from a study of spatial heterogeneity in lung cancer. Study details: Raw-read counts averaged over ten per unique TCR and UMI combination.

General observations from the study: Mutation tallies in tumors tracked expanded intratumoral alpha and beta TCR counts.

About this clonotype itself: Its specificity is not known.

The time point: sample taken at primary tumor resection. The cohort: 70 to 75 early-stage, untreated non-small cell lung cancer patients. TCRdb called the 5' RACE reads again in MiXCR, with one record for every CDR3 protein. Of under 5,500 distinct CDR3 sequences listed, 12% are singletons. This TCR came from a male donor with early-stage non-small cell lung cancer. The specimen comprised lung tumor tissue, sampled at surgery.

CDR3 loop: CASSRRPGDGTGELFF. The CDR3 region has the DNA TGCGCCAGCAGCCGACGTCCGGGGGACGGGACCGGGGAGCTGTTTTTT. The rearrangement uses TRBV10-2 and TRBJ2-2, with D tentatively TRBD2 (6 bases). Looked up from germline, CDR1 is WSHSY and CDR2 is SAAADI. This CDR3 spans 16 amino acids. Trimming took off 6 bases at V and 5 bases at J, with 19 bases between the two ends.